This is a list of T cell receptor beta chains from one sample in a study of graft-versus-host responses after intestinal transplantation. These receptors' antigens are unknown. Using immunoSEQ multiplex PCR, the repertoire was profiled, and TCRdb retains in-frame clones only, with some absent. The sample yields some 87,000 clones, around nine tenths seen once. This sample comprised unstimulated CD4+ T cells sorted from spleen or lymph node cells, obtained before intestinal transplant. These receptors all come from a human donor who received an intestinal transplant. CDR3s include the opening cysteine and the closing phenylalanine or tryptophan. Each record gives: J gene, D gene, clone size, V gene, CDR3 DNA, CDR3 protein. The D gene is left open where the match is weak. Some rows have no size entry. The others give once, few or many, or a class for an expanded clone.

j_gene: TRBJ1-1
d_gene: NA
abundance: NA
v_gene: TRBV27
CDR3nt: TGTGCCAGCAGTAAGCCGTACAGGGTTCATGAAGCTTTCTTT
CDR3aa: CASSKPYRVHEAFF

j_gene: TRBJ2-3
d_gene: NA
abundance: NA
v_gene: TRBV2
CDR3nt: TGTGCCAGCCAGAGGGACACAGATACGCAGTATTTT
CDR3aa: CASQRDTDTQYF

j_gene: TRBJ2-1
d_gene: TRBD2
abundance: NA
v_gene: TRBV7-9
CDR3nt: TGTGCCAGCAGCTCCCGGGGGGGCCGTGGTGAGCAGTTCTTC
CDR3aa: CASSSRGGRGEQFF

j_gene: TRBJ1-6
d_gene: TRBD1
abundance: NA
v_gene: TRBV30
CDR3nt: TGTGCCTGGAGTCTACCCGACAGGGGTGGCTCACCCCTCCACTTT
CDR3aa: CAWSLPDRGGSPLHF

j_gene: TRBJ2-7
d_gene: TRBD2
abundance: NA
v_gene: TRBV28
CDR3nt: TGTGCCCTTCGGTGGGAGGGATCACAGGAGCAGTACTTC
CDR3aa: CALRWEGSQEQYF

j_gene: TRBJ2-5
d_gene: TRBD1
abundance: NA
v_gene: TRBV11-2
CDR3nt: TGTGCCACCACGGACGCCGGGACAGGGGGCGAGGAGACCCAGTACTTC
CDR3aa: CATTDAGTGGEETQYF

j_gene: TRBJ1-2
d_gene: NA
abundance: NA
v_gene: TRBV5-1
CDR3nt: TGCGCCAGCAGCTTGGGGGGAAGTTATGGCTACACCTTC
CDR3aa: CASSLGGSYGYTF

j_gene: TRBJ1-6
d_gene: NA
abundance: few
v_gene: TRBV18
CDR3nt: TGTGCCAGCTCAGGGGGCAGGCAGACTAATTCACCCCTCCACTTT
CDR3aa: CASSGGRQTNSPLHF

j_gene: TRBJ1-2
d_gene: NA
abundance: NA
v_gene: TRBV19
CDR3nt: TGTGCCAGTAGTATCAGACATCCGAACTATGGCTACACCTTC
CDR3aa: CASSIRHPNYGYTF

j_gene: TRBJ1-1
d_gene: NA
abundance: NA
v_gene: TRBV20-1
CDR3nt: TGCAGTGCTCCCAGGAACACTGAAGCTTTCTTT
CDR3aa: CSAPRNTEAFF

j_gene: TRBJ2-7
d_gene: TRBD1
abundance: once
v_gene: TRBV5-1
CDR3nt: TGCGCCAGCAGCCGAACCGGGACAGCCTACGAGCAGTACTTC
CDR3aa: CASSRTGTAYEQYF

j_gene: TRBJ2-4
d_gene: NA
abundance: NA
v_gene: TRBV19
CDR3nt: TGTGCCAGTAGTATTCGTTGGCGTGAGGGGAACATAGCCAAAAACATTCAGTACTTC
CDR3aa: CASSIRWREGNIAKNIQYF

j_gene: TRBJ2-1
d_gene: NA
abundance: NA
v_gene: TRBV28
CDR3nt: TGTGCCAGCAGTTTCGAGCCAGGGAGCTCCTACAATGAGCAGTTCTTC
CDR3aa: CASSFEPGSSYNEQFF

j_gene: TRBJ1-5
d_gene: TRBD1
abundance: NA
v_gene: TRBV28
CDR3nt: TGTGCCAGCAGTTTAACGACAGGGGACCAGCCCCAGCATTTT
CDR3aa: CASSLTTGDQPQHF

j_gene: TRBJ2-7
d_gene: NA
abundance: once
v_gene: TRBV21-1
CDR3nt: TGTGCCAGCAGCAAAGCCCCGTCGGCCTCGGCGGGGCGAACCTACGAGCAGTACTTC
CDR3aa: CASSKAPSASAGRTYEQYF

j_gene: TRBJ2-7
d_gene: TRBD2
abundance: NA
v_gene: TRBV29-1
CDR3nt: TGCAGCGTTGCTAGCGGGTCCTACGAGCAGTACTTC
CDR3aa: CSVASGSYEQYF

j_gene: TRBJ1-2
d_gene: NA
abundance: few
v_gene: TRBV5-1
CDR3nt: TGCGCCAGCAGCGGGACGGGCGGAGACTATGGCTACACCTTC
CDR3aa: CASSGTGGDYGYTF

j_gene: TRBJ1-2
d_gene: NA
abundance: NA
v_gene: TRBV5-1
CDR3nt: TGCGCCAGCAGCTTGCGGGACTATGGCTACACCTTC
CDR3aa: CASSLRDYGYTF

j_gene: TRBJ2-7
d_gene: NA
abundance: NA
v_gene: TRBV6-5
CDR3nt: TGTGCCAGCAGGAAAGGGGGATACGAGCAGTACTTC
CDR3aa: CASRKGGYEQYF

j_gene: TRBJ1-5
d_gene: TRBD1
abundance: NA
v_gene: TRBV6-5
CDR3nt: TGTTCCAGCTATACAGGACAGGGTAATCAGCCCCAGCATTTT
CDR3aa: CSSYTGQGNQPQHF

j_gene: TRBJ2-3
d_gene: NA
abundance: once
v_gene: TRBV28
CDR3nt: TGTGCCAGCAGTAAGGATGACCGCACAGATACGCAGTATTTT
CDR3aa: CASSKDDRTDTQYF

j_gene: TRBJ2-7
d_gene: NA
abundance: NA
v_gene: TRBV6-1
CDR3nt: TGTGCCAAGGACAGAGGGGTCTACGAGCAGTACTTC
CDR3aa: CAKDRGVYEQYF

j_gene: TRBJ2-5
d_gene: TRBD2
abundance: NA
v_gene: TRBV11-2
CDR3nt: TGTGCCAGCAGCGGAAAGAGACTAGCGGGAAGGGGTGAGACCCAGTACTTC
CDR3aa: CASSGKRLAGRGETQYF

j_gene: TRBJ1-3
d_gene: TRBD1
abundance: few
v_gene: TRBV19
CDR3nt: TGTGCCAGTAGTATTCGGGACAGAGGAAACACCATATATTTT
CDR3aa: CASSIRDRGNTIYF

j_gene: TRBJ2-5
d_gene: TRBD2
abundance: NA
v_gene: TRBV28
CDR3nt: TGTGCCAGCAGTTTGGGGGGGGAGGGGCAAGAGACCCAGTACTTC
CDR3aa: CASSLGGEGQETQYF

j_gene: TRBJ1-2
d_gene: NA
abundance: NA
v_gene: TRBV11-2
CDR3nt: TGTGCCAGCAACCCTTACGGTTCCTATGGCTACACCTTC
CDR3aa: CASNPYGSYGYTF

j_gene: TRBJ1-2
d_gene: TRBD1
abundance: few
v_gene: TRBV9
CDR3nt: TGTGCCAGCAGCTACATCCGGGACAGGGAAGGCTACACCTTC
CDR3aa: CASSYIRDREGYTF